Each of the 10 T cell receptor beta chains below was sequenced from the same sample in a study of shared clonotypes between healthy human individuals. Assay used: immunoSEQ multiplex PCR; TCRdb lists only in-frame clones, some missing. This table holds approximately 810,000 clones, 85% to 95% found once. Naive CD8 cells lacked CD45RO, underwent positive selection for CCR7 and left out terminally differentiated effector memory CD45RA+ cells. Specimen: naive CD8+ T cells sorted from blood. Every receptor here comes from a man aged 30 to 45 in good health.

This clone was counted a single time. This chain links TRBV28 with TRBJ2-2; D perhaps matches TRBD2 (5 bases). CDR3 size: 15 residues. V was pared by 3 bases and J by 9 bases, with 17 bases between. The germline V gene encodes CDR1 MDHEN and CDR2 SYDVKM. CDR3 amino acids: CASSFSRTFNRELFF. The CDR3 DNA follows: TGTGCCAGCAGTTTTAGCCGGACTTTCAACCGGGAGCTGTTTTTT.

The chain recombines TRBV5-5 with TRBJ1-5; the D gene is possibly TRBD1 (6 bases). The ends were cut back, 0 bases at V and 5 bases at J, with 15 bases in the middle. From germline, CDR1 is SGHKS and CDR2 YYEKEE (reference sequence). The CDR3 runs 16 residues. As DNA, the CDR3 is TGTGCCAGCAGCTTGGTGCTACAGGGACGGGATCAGCCCCAGCATTTT. This encodes CASSLVLQGRDQPQHF. The variable domain in full, completed from reference TRBV5-5 and TRBJ1-5, reads DAGVTQSPTHLIKTRGQQVTLRCSPISGHKSVSWYQQVLGQGPQFIFQYYEKEERGRGNFPDRFSARQFPNYSSELNVNALLLGDSALYLCASSLVLQGRDQPQHFGDGTRLSIL.

On this clone itself: This specimen includes other DNA sequences encoding the same CDR3. The chain is built from TRBV9 and TRBJ1-1; TRBD1 aligns across 7 bases. The CDR3 covers 14 residues. V lost 0 bases, J lost 2 bases, and 1 base stayed unmatched. Germline values: CDR1 SGDLS, CDR2 YYNGEE. CDR3 nucleotide sequence: TGTGCCAGCAGCGTAGGACAGGGAAACACTGAAGCTTTCTTT. It yields the protein CASSVGQGNTEAFF. Combining the CDR3 with reference TRBV9 and TRBJ1-1 gives the whole variable domain DSGVTQTPKHLITATGQRVTLRCSPRSGDLSVYWYQQSLDQGLQFLIQYYNGEERAKGNILERFSAQQFPDLHSELNLSSLELGDSALYFCASSVGQGNTEAFFGQGTRLTVV.

The chain carries TRBV9 and TRBJ2-7; TRBD1 matches 10 bases. The CDR3 consists of 15 residues. Unmatched junction bases numbered 5, after V lost 1 base and J lost 4 bases. Germline V gene lookup returns CDR1 SGDLS and CDR2 YYNGEE. The CDR3 loop reads CASSVFGTGEYEQYF. In DNA form, the CDR3 reads TGTGCCAGCAGCGTATTCGGGACAGGGGAGTACGAGCAGTACTTC.

V usage is TRBV18 and J usage is TRBJ2-1; 10 bases map to TRBD2. The CDR3 covers 17 residues. With 4 bases clipped from V and 0 bases from J, the junction kept 6 bases outside the gene matches. Germline V gives CDR1 KGHSH, CDR2 LQKENI. The CDR3 spells CASSRESGRASYNEQFF. The CDR3 DNA is TGTGCCAGCTCACGGGAAAGCGGGAGGGCCTCCTACAATGAGCAGTTCTTC.

The rearrangement uses TRBV4-3 and TRBJ1-4, with 8 bases that match TRBD1. Germline loops: CDR1 LGHNA, CDR2 YSLEER. The CDR3 consists of 16 residues. The V segment lost 1 base and the J segment 4 bases; nucleotides outside the gene matches: 5. The CDR3 is CASSQVGTGGNEKLFF. In DNA form, the CDR3 reads TGCGCCAGCAGCCAAGTTGGGACAGGTGGTAATGAAAAACTGTTTTTT.

The chain has TRBV2 and TRBJ2-3, with D possibly TRBD1 on 5 matching bases. Germline values: CDR1 SNHLY, CDR2 FYNNEI. Trimming pared 4 bases from V and 0 bases from J, leaving 11 bases between. The CDR3 totals 15 residues. DNA of the CDR3: TGTGCCAGCAGTGCCCCGACAGCTAGCACAGATACGCAGTATTTT. Protein product: CASSAPTASTDTQYF.

This chain connects TRBV7-6 to TRBJ2-1, with D hard to call. This CDR3 region has 16 residues. Germline CDR1 and CDR2: SGHVS and FNYEAQ. The germline V and J ends were trimmed by 5 bases and 8 bases, with 22 bases remaining between them. Here the CDR3 DNA reads TGTGCCAGCAGCAGCCGGGTTCGTGGAATTTTGCATGAGCAGTTCTTC. As protein: CASSSRVRGILHEQFF.

This clone was counted once. The rearrangement links TRBV27 to TRBJ1-1; D is ambiguous. V was trimmed by 2 bases and J by 2 bases, leaving 9 bases between them. CDR3 length: 14 amino acids. Germline CDR1 and CDR2: MNHEY and SMNVEV (reference sequence). The CDR3 region has the DNA TGTGCCAGCAGTTTACTACAAGAAAACACTGAAGCTTTCTTT. Translated: CASSLLQENTEAFF.

The J gene is TRBJ2-7, the V gene TRBV11-2; the match to TRBD2 covers 8 bases. The CDR3 extends over 16 amino acids. Germline loops: CDR1 SGHAT, CDR2 FQNNGV. With V trimmed by 1 base and J by 3 bases, 8 bases remained unmatched. CDR3 DNA sequence: TGTGCCAGCAGCTTAGTATTTAGCGGGGTGAGCTACGAGCAGTACTTC. Translation gives CASSLVFSGVSYEQYF.